The rows below give T cell receptor beta chains drawn from one sample of a study of T cells in Graves' hyperthyroidism and ophthalmopathy. TCRdb recomputed calls from the multiplex PCR reads with MiXCR, one row per CDR3 protein. This sample yields hundreds of thousands of distinct CDR3 sequences, of which 35% to 55% are seen a single time; roughly 8.2% belongs to the top ten. The material sequenced was peripheral blood or thyroid tissue (not recorded which). The source of these receptors is a woman aged 18 to 35 with Graves' hyperthyroidism. Each CDR3 is given with its conserved first and last residue. A D gene is named only where the DNA matches it firmly. A clone size is listed for some rows: how often the clone was seen (once, few, many), or a class if it is expanded.

v_gene: TRBV4-1; abundance: NA; j_gene: TRBJ1-2; d_gene: NA; CDR3nt: TGCGCCAGCAGCCAAGGGGTTGAGGGCTACACCTTC; CDR3aa: CASSQGVEGYTF
v_gene: TRBV6-1; abundance: NA; j_gene: TRBJ1-6; d_gene: NA; CDR3nt: TGTGCCAGCAGTGGGGCGGGGAGCAGCTCCTATAATTCACCCCTCCACTTT; CDR3aa: CASSGAGSSSYNSPLHF
v_gene: TRBV7-9; abundance: few; j_gene: TRBJ1-5; d_gene: NA; CDR3nt: TGTGCCAGCAGCTCCCCGCCTGATTGGCAGCCCCAGCATTTT; CDR3aa: CASSSPPDWQPQHF
v_gene: TRBV10-3; abundance: few; j_gene: TRBJ2-3; d_gene: NA; CDR3nt: TGTGCCATCAGTGAGGGCGCAGATACGCAGTATTTT; CDR3aa: CAISEGADTQYF
v_gene: TRBV10-3; abundance: NA; j_gene: TRBJ1-4; d_gene: NA; CDR3nt: TGTGCCATCAGTGGGTCGGGATCAACTAATGAAAAACTGTTTTTT; CDR3aa: CAISGSGSTNEKLFF
v_gene: TRBV2; abundance: few; j_gene: TRBJ1-2; d_gene: TRBD1; CDR3nt: TGTGCCAGCAGGGCGACAGGGGGCTTGTATGGCTACACCTTC; CDR3aa: CASRATGGLYGYTF
v_gene: TRBV2; abundance: NA; j_gene: TRBJ2-7; d_gene: NA; CDR3nt: TGTGCCAGCGGACAGTGGTCCTACGAGCAGTACTTC; CDR3aa: CASGQWSYEQYF
v_gene: TRBV6-5; abundance: few; j_gene: TRBJ2-7; d_gene: NA; CDR3nt: TGTGCCAGCAGTTACCCCCAGGGGACCTCCGGAGAGCAGTACTTC; CDR3aa: CASSYPQGTSGEQYF
v_gene: TRBV19; abundance: many; j_gene: TRBJ2-2; d_gene: NA; CDR3nt: TGTGCCAGTAGTATGTGGGACACCGGGGAGCTGTTTTTT; CDR3aa: CASSMWDTGELFF
v_gene: TRBV2; abundance: NA; j_gene: TRBJ1-5; d_gene: NA; CDR3nt: TGTGCCAGCAGTTTAGTCGCTGGACAGAGTAATCAGCCCCAGCATTTT; CDR3aa: CASSLVAGQSNQPQHF
v_gene: TRBV7-8; abundance: few; j_gene: TRBJ2-6; d_gene: TRBD1; CDR3nt: TGTGCCAGCACCTCGGGACAGGGGATCTCTGGGGCCAACGTCCTGACTTTC; CDR3aa: CASTSGQGISGANVLTF
v_gene: TRBV19; abundance: many; j_gene: TRBJ1-2; d_gene: NA; CDR3nt: TGTGCCAGTAGCCTCCGGCGAATCTATGGCTACACCTTC; CDR3aa: CASSLRRIYGYTF
v_gene: TRBV24-1; abundance: NA; j_gene: TRBJ1-2; d_gene: NA; CDR3nt: TGTGCCAGCAGTGCTGGAGGGGTACTCTATGGCTACACCTTC; CDR3aa: CASSAGGVLYGYTF
v_gene: TRBV7-9; abundance: NA; j_gene: TRBJ2-5; d_gene: NA; CDR3nt: TGTGCCAGCAGCCCAACGGGGAGAGAGACCCAGTACTTC; CDR3aa: CASSPTGRETQYF
v_gene: TRBV24-1; abundance: NA; j_gene: TRBJ2-3; d_gene: TRBD2; CDR3nt: TGTGCCACCAGTGATCGACTAGCGGGAGGGTCAGATACGCAGTATTTT; CDR3aa: CATSDRLAGGSDTQYF
v_gene: TRBV24-1; abundance: NA; j_gene: TRBJ2-1; d_gene: NA; CDR3nt: TGTGCCACCAGTGATTCAGGACGCTACAATGAGCAGTTCTTC; CDR3aa: CATSDSGRYNEQFF
v_gene: TRBV20-1; abundance: few; j_gene: TRBJ2-7; d_gene: NA; CDR3nt: TGCAGTGCTAGAGCCTCGACAGTCCGGTATTACGAGCAGTACTTC; CDR3aa: CSARASTVRYYEQYF
v_gene: TRBV19; abundance: NA; j_gene: TRBJ2-5; d_gene: TRBD1; CDR3nt: TGTGCCAGTAGTACAGAGACAGGGGGCGAAGAGACCCAGTACTTC; CDR3aa: CASSTETGGEETQYF
v_gene: TRBV19; abundance: few; j_gene: TRBJ1-2; d_gene: TRBD1; CDR3nt: TGTGCCAGTACCACTAACAGGGGGCTGGACTATGGCTACACCTTC; CDR3aa: CASTTNRGLDYGYTF
v_gene: TRBV20-1; abundance: NA; j_gene: TRBJ2-7; d_gene: TRBD2; CDR3nt: TGCAGTGCTTGGCCTCGGACGGGAGGGCCCCACGAGCAGTACTTC; CDR3aa: CSAWPRTGGPHEQYF
v_gene: TRBV5-1; abundance: NA; j_gene: TRBJ2-5; d_gene: TRBD2; CDR3nt: TGTGCCAGCAGCTTGATGTTTGCTAGCGGGGAGGAGACCCAGTACTTC; CDR3aa: CASSLMFASGEETQYF
v_gene: TRBV5-4; abundance: NA; j_gene: TRBJ1-4; d_gene: NA; CDR3nt: TGCGCCAGCAGCCAGGAACCGAATCAGAAGTATTATGGAAAACTGTTTTTT; CDR3aa: CASSQEPNQKYYGKLFF
v_gene: TRBV2; abundance: many; j_gene: TRBJ1-2; d_gene: NA; CDR3nt: TGTGCCAGCAGTTACACGGACAACTATGGCTACACCTTC; CDR3aa: CASSYTDNYGYTF
v_gene: TRBV19; abundance: few; j_gene: TRBJ1-3; d_gene: NA; CDR3nt: TGTGCCAGTAGTATAGTTCACCGCTCTGGAAACACCATATATTTT; CDR3aa: CASSIVHRSGNTIYF
v_gene: TRBV29-1; abundance: NA; j_gene: TRBJ1-2; d_gene: NA; CDR3nt: TGCAGCGTGGGATACCAAGGAGGCTACACCTTC; CDR3aa: CSVGYQGGYTF
v_gene: TRBV12-3/TRBV12-4; abundance: NA; j_gene: TRBJ2-7; d_gene: TRBD1; CDR3nt: TGTGCCAGCAGTTCGCGGACAGGGGGTAACTACGAGCAGTACTTC; CDR3aa: CASSSRTGGNYEQYF
v_gene: TRBV5-6; abundance: few; j_gene: TRBJ1-5; d_gene: NA; CDR3nt: TGTGCCAGCAGCTTGAGGCGGTACAATCAGCCCCAGCATTTT; CDR3aa: CASSLRRYNQPQHF
v_gene: TRBV29-1; abundance: few; j_gene: TRBJ2-5; d_gene: NA; CDR3nt: TGCAGCGTTGATAGAGGGGGCCAAGAGACCCAGTACTTC; CDR3aa: CSVDRGGQETQYF
v_gene: TRBV24-1; abundance: many; j_gene: TRBJ2-5; d_gene: NA; CDR3nt: TGTGCCACCAGTGATACCCTAAGGGGGGGAGAGGAGACCCAGTACTTC; CDR3aa: CATSDTLRGGEETQYF